The 32 T cell receptor beta chains in this list originate from one sample, sequenced in a study of patients and donors after allogeneic stem cell transplantation. TCRdb fed the RT-PCR reads into MiXCR, producing one record per CDR3 protein. The table lists 920,000 or so distinct CDR3 sequences, more than 15% of them singletons. Material: blood, either unsorted or a sorted T cell fraction (not recorded which). Receptors were obtained from a human donor who was either an allogeneic HSCT recipient or a stem cell or donor lymphocyte infusion donor (not recorded which). It is not recorded whose cells these are; they may come from a transplant donor.

Worth noting for this clonotype: One end of the junction does not line up with germline, which may come from a read error. The rearrangement uses TRBV7-7 and TRBJ2-3; D gene ambiguous. Germline values: CDR1 SSHAT, CDR2 FNYEAQ (reference sequence). This CDR3 has 15 residues. This chain's CDR3 is CASSPVLGPTDTQYF. The CDR3 DNA reads TGTGCTAGCAGCCCGGTTTTAGGGCCCACAGATACGCAGTATTTT.

This sequence joins TRBV2 and TRBJ1-1, with D possibly TRBD1 on 5 matching bases. The CDR3 totals 13 residues. From germline, CDR1 is SNHLY and CDR2 FYNNEI. V lost 3 bases, J lost 8 bases, and 13 bases lay in between. The CDR3 DNA reads as TGTGCCAGCAGTGAGAACAGGAGGATGGAAGCTTTCTTT. It codes for CASSENRRMEAFF.

This chain joins TRBV6-2 or TRBV6-3 and TRBJ2-1, with TRBD2 matching 11 bases. The germline V gene encodes CDR1 MNHEY and CDR2 SVGEGT. Trimming removed 2 bases from V and 7 bases from J; junction bases left unmatched: 4. The CDR3 loop spans 15 amino acids. The CDR3 DNA follows: TGTGCCAGCAGTTACGTTAGCGGGGGGGCAAATGAGCAGTTCTTC. It specifies CASSYVSGGANEQFF.

This rearrangement joins TRBV30 to TRBJ2-4; 12 bases map to TRBD2. Looked up from germline, CDR1 is GTSNPN and CDR2 is SVGIG (reference sequence). The J segment lost 0 bases and the V segment lost 2 bases, leaving 8 bases of the junction unmatched. There are 18 residues in the CDR3. CDR3 amino acids: CAWSRRRTSGVAKNIQYF. CDR3 nucleotides: TGTGCCTGGAGTAGGAGGAGGACTAGCGGGGTAGCCAAAAACATTCAGTACTTC.

V gene TRBV4-2 combines with J gene TRBJ2-2, with D tentatively TRBD1 (7 bases). The germline V and J ends were trimmed by 4 bases and 1 base, with 13 bases remaining between them. The length of the CDR3 is 16 residues. Germline V gives CDR1 LGHNA, CDR2 YNFKEQ. This CDR3 reads CASSRGGGGNTGELFF. CDR3 sequence (DNA): TGTGCCAGCAGCCGAGGAGGGGGCGGGAACACCGGGGAGCTGTTTTTT.

In its sample, this clonotype was seen a few times. The V gene is TRBV3-1, the J gene TRBJ2-5; TRBD2 might be the D (5 bases). V gave up 1 base and J gave up 3 bases, with 9 bases separating them. The CDR3 has 14 amino acids. The germline V gene has CDR1 LGHDT and CDR2 YNNKEL (reference sequence). CDR3 sequence: CASSQGTEKETQYF. The CDR3 region has the DNA TGTGCCAGCAGCCAAGGGACTGAGAAAGAGACCCAGTACTTC.

V and J are TRBV3-1 and TRBJ2-1, with unresolved D. The CDR3 contains 12 residues. Between the trimmed V and J ends, which lost 4 bases and 7 bases, there was a span of 8 bases. Germline values: CDR1 LGHDT, CDR2 YNNKEL (reference sequence). The CDR3 nucleotides read TGTGCCAGCAGCCCCCAGTGGAATGAGCAGTTCTTC. It specifies CASSPQWNEQFF.

This clonotype came up a few times. The V call is TRBV9, the J call TRBJ1-2; no clear D. CDR3 length equals 14 residues. Germline V gene data show CDR1 as SGDLS and CDR2 as YYNGEE. The V end was cut by 4 bases, the J end by 2 bases, with 12 bases between. CDR3 amino acids: CASSPASLNYGYTF. The DNA of the CDR3 is TGTGCCAGCAGCCCCGCCAGTCTAAACTATGGCTACACCTTC.

This clonotype has more than one count but fewer than ten. The CDR3 protein is CSVARARNGYTF. CDR3 nucleotide sequence: TGCAGCGTTGCCAGGGCCAGGAATGGCTACACCTTC. The V call is TRBV29-1, the J call TRBJ1-2; tentative D call: TRBD1 (5 bases). Germline V gene sequence: CDR1 SQVTM, CDR2 ANQGSEA. The CDR3 runs 12 residues. V lost 4 bases to trimming and J lost 6 bases, with 12 bases between them. Using reference TRBV29-1 and TRBJ1-2 for the parts outside the CDR3, the full variable domain is SAVISQKPSRDICQRGTSLTIQCQVDSQVTMMFWYRQQPGQSLTLIATANQGSEATYESGFVIDKFPISRPNLTFSTLTVSNMSPEDSSIYLCSVARARNGYTFGSGTRLTVV.

This clonotype has a handful of counts. This chain connects TRBV5-1 to TRBJ2-1, with D perhaps assigned TRBD1 or TRBD2 (6 bases each). The CDR3 sequence is 16 residues long. Germline values: CDR1 SGHRS, CDR2 YFSETQ. The V gene lost 1 base and the J gene lost 2 bases, with 13 bases spanning the gap. CDR3 sequence: CASSLWGANAYNEQFF. In nucleotides, the CDR3 is TGCGCCAGCAGCTTGTGGGGGGCTAATGCCTACAATGAGCAGTTCTTC.

Details on this clonotype: A much larger clone lies a single base off, so this may be a read error. The chain links TRBV29-1 to TRBJ1-2, with D perhaps TRBD1 (5 bases). The CDR3 is made up of 14 amino acids. Germline-derived CDR1 and CDR2 are SQVTM and ANQGSEA. Here the CDR3 DNA reads TGCAGCGTTTCCCCAGGGAACTCTAACTATGGCCACACCTTC. This sequence encodes CSVSPGNSNYGHTF.

V and J are TRBV9 and TRBJ2-3; D remains unclear. Germline CDR1 is SGDLS and CDR2 is YYNGEE. Trimming left V 4 bases short and J 4 bases short, with 25 bases between. This CDR3 has 18 residues. The CDR3 is CASSPLPIPRDYPDTQYF. The CDR3 nucleotides read TGTGCCAGCAGCCCCCTCCCGATCCCTAGGGATTATCCAGATACGCAGTATTTT.

A single count supports this clonotype. DNA of the CDR3: TGCGCCAGCAGCCCGACTAGCGCGGTGTTCCAGACCCAGTACTTC. This translates into CASSPTSAVFQTQYF. The gene calls are TRBV4-3 and TRBJ2-5, with TRBD2 matching over 8 bases. The trim removed 4 bases at V and 6 bases at J, leaving 10 bases unmatched. Germline-derived CDR1 and CDR2 are LGHNA and YSLEER. The CDR3 consists of 15 residues.

The chain is built from TRBV15 and TRBJ2-1, with no clear D. The CDR3 is 14 residues long. V was cut by 4 bases and J by 2 bases, with 9 bases left in between. CDR1 and CDR2 from the germline V gene are LNHNV and YYDKDF (reference sequence). CDR3 protein: CATSTVLAYNEQFF. DNA for the CDR3: TGTGCCACCAGCACCGTTCTAGCCTACAATGAGCAGTTCTTC.

This clonotype was detected a few times. The V and J genes are TRBV27 and TRBJ2-2; 9 nucleotides align to TRBD2. V lost 4 bases and J lost 7; bases outside the gene matches: 19. The V gene's germline CDR1 is MNHEY and CDR2 SMNVEV (reference sequence). The CDR3 is 19 amino acids. In DNA form, the CDR3 reads TGTGCCAGCAGTTCCGCCCTCACTAGCGGGCCGGGGCATGTCGGGGAGCTGTTTTTT. Its translation: CASSSALTSGPGHVGELFF.

This clonotype has only a few counts. The chain uses TRBV20-1 and TRBJ1-5; D perhaps matches TRBD1 (5 bases). Germline V gives CDR1 DFQATT, CDR2 SNEGSKA (reference sequence). Trimming took off 6 bases at V and 6 bases at J, with 18 bases between the two ends. This CDR3 comprises 14 residues. The CDR3: CSAHDVGESQPQHF. The DNA for the CDR3 is TGCAGTGCCCACGACGTGGGGGAAAGTCAGCCCCAGCATTTT.

The chain is built from TRBV5-1 and TRBJ2-2; 8 nucleotides match TRBD1. Germline CDR1 is SGHRS and CDR2 is YFSETQ. V trimming: 4 bases; J trimming: 5 bases; junction bases outside the gene matches: 7. The CDR3 runs 15 residues. The CDR3 region is CASSPTGQATGELFF. CDR3 sequence (DNA): TGCGCCAGCAGCCCGACGGGACAGGCGACCGGGGAGCTGTTTTTT.

The gene calls are TRBV5-1 and TRBJ2-3; 9 bases line up with TRBD2. Trimming removed 4 bases from V and 2 bases from J; junction bases left unmatched: 8. Germline values: CDR1 SGHRS, CDR2 YFSETQ. This CDR3 is built from 16 residues. The CDR3 sequence: CASSAMTSGLTDTQYF. CDR3 sequence (DNA): TGCGCCAGCAGCGCGATGACTAGCGGCCTCACAGATACGCAGTATTTT.

This clonotype has a handful of counts. The chain is built from TRBV15 and TRBJ1-5; D gene ambiguous. The CDR3 totals 14 residues. CDR1 and CDR2 from the germline V gene are LNHNV and YYDKDF (reference sequence). V lost 3 bases and J 0 bases, leaving 6 bases between the germline ends. The CDR3 region is CATSSMSSNQPQHF. Written as DNA, the CDR3 is TGTGCCACCAGCAGCATGAGTAGCAATCAGCCCCAGCATTTT.

This chain uses TRBV6-1 with TRBJ2-7, with unresolved D. The CDR3 is made up of 15 amino acids. V shed 0 bases and J shed 2 bases, with 11 bases lying between them. Germline values: CDR1 MNHNS, CDR2 SASEGT. The CDR3 loop reads CASSEAGGFPYEQYF. CDR3 DNA sequence: TGTGCCAGCAGTGAAGCAGGCGGATTCCCCTACGAGCAGTACTTC.

The chain couples TRBV11-2 to TRBJ1-4, with D possibly TRBD1 on 6 matching bases. The germline V gene encodes CDR1 SGHAT and CDR2 FQNNGV. This CDR3 comprises 16 residues. Trimming cost V 2 bases and J 4 bases, with 14 bases left between them. The CDR3 loop is CASSLWSGAVNEKLFF. DNA for the CDR3: TGTGCCAGCAGCTTATGGTCGGGGGCGGTTAATGAAAAACTGTTTTTT.

The chain carries TRBV19 and TRBJ2-7; 10 bases fit TRBD2. Germline V gene lookup returns CDR1 LNHDA and CDR2 SQIVND (reference sequence). The CDR3 extends over 15 amino acids. V shed 6 bases and J 4 bases; nucleotides not matched to a gene: 9. CDR3 in DNA: TGTGCCAGTAGGGGTCTAGCGGGAGCAGGATACGAGCAGTACTTC. Translated: CASRGLAGAGYEQYF.

This clonotype was counted between two and nine times. The J gene is TRBJ1-3, the V gene TRBV7-6; D is possibly TRBD1 (5 bases). The CDR3 extends over 16 amino acids. V lost 5 bases to trimming and J lost 0 bases, with 14 bases between them. The germline CDR1 and CDR2 sequences are SGHVS and FNYEAQ. The CDR3 DNA is TGTGCCAGCAGCCTTGGACACCCAAGCTCTGGAAACACCATATATTTT. This codes for CASSLGHPSSGNTIYF.

The chain uses TRBV20-1 and TRBJ2-2; D is possibly TRBD1 or TRBD2 (5 bases each). In germline, CDR1 is DFQATT, CDR2 SNEGSKA (reference sequence). The CDR3 runs to 14 residues. V was trimmed by 3 bases and J by 4 bases, leaving 12 bases between them. CDR3 DNA: TGCAGTGCTAGCCGACCTGGGGGCACCGGGGAGCTGTTTTTT. Amino acids: CSASRPGGTGELFF.

The chain is built from TRBV7-3 and TRBJ2-1, with TRBD2 identical over 9 bases. Germline CDR1 reads SGHTA; CDR2 reads FQGTGA. With V trimmed by 4 bases and J by 9 bases, 16 bases remained unmatched. This CDR3 is 17 amino acids long. CDR3 sequence: CASSSQTSGLGYSEQFF. CDR3 sequence (DNA): TGTGCCAGCAGCTCTCAGACTAGCGGCTTGGGATATAGTGAGCAGTTCTTC.

This clonotype was counted only a few times. This chain uses TRBV29-1 with TRBJ1-1; unclear D gene. The CDR3 is made up of 14 amino acids. V dropped 7 bases and J dropped 0 bases, with 15 bases sitting between them. Looked up from germline, CDR1 is SQVTM and CDR2 is ANQGSEA. CDR3 coding DNA: TGCAGCGGTGGGCCCGGGCGGATGAACACTGAAGCTTTCTTT. It codes for CSGGPGRMNTEAFF.

The chain is built from TRBV12-3 or TRBV12-4 and TRBJ2-7; no clear D gene. The V end lost 6 bases, the J end lost 1 base, and 19 bases lay between the germline ends. The CDR3 extends over 16 amino acids. CDR3 loop: CASRSDVESRSYEQYF. For the CDR3, the DNA is TGTGCCAGCAGATCCGATGTGGAGTCGCGATCCTACGAGCAGTACTTC.

This chain joins TRBV24-1 and TRBJ2-6, with D unresolved. Germline V gene data show CDR1 as KGHDR and CDR2 as SFDVKD. CDR3 size: 16 residues. The V gene lost 2 bases and the J gene lost 0 bases, with 7 bases spanning the gap. The CDR3 is CATSDSTLSGANVLTF. CDR3 DNA: TGTGCCACCAGTGATTCTACTCTCTCTGGGGCCAACGTCCTGACTTTC.

This clonotype turned up a few times. The gene calls are TRBV9 and TRBJ1-1; TRBD1 aligns across 12 bases. CDR1 is SGDLS, CDR2 YYNGEE, per germline. V lost 4 bases and J lost 4; bases outside the gene matches: 8. The CDR3 is made up of 16 amino acids. CDR3 DNA: TGTGCCAGCAGCCTTCAGGGACAGGGGGCAAGCACTGAAGCTTTCTTT. It translates to CASSLQGQGASTEAFF.

This clonotype has more than one count but fewer than ten. This sequence joins TRBV20-1 and TRBJ2-7, with TRBD2 identical over 11 bases. CDR3 length: 15 amino acids. CDR1 DFQATT and CDR2 SNEGSKA come from the germline V gene (reference sequence). The junction had 11 bases not matched to a gene; V was cut back by 6 bases and J by 4 bases. The CDR3 sequence is CSATILAGDLYEQYF. The CDR3, as DNA: TGCAGTGCAACCATACTAGCGGGAGACTTATACGAGCAGTACTTC.

This chain links TRBV12-3 or TRBV12-4 with TRBJ2-5, with D perhaps TRBD2 (5 bases). The CDR3 length is 13 residues. V lost 3 bases and J lost 5, with 10 bases in between. CDR3 sequence: CASSFPGWETQYF. DNA of the CDR3: TGTGCCAGCAGTTTTCCGGGATGGGAGACCCAGTACTTC.

This clonotype was recorded a few times. This chain uses TRBV6-2 or TRBV6-3 with TRBJ2-2; 9 positions match TRBD2. Trimming removed 1 base from V and 1 base from J; junction bases left unmatched: 4. Per the germline V gene, CDR1 is MNHEY and CDR2 is SVGEGT. The CDR3 is made up of 17 amino acids. The CDR3 DNA is TGTGCCAGCAGTTACTTTGGACTAGCGAAGAACACCGGGGAGCTGTTTTTT. This gives the protein CASSYFGLAKNTGELFF.